Listed here are 26 T cell receptor beta chains from one sample, sequenced in a study of technical replicates of blood from several donors. The protocol was immunoSEQ multiplex PCR, while the TCRdb copy is restricted to in-frame clones and leaves out a portion. The sample lists about 73,000 clones, more than 85% occurring once. Sequencing was done on a sample of PBMCs. The receptors were gathered from a human donor in good health. Some clones in this sample may be carry-over from other donors' samples.

V usage is TRBV6-1 and J usage is TRBJ1-1; 9 bases are a match to TRBD1. The CDR3 totals 14 residues. V lost 6 bases and J lost 4; bases outside the gene matches: 6. The germline V gene encodes CDR1 MNHNS and CDR2 SASEGT. The CDR3 region is CASSAGQGGTEAFF. The CDR3 region has the DNA TGTGCCAGCAGCGCGGGACAGGGAGGCACTGAAGCTTTCTTT.

J is TRBJ1-5 and V is TRBV27, with D perhaps TRBD1 (5 bases). Germline V gene sequence: CDR1 MNHEY, CDR2 SMNVEV (reference sequence). Trimming took off 0 bases at V and 0 bases at J, with 12 bases between the two ends. The CDR3 sequence is 17 residues long. The CDR3 here is CASSLSWGRHSNQPQHF. The CDR3 DNA reads as TGTGCCAGCAGTTTATCCTGGGGCCGACATAGCAATCAGCCCCAGCATTTT.

V gene TRBV19 combines with J gene TRBJ2-7; D might be TRBD2 (6 bases). CDR3 length equals 15 residues. Per the germline V gene, CDR1 is LNHDA and CDR2 is SQIVND (reference sequence). Trimming took off 4 bases at V and 2 bases at J, with 15 bases between the two ends. The DNA for the CDR3 is TGTGCCAGTAGTAGAGACGGGACGGGAGCCTACGAGCAGTACTTC. Protein product: CASSRDGTGAYEQYF. The full variable domain, with the rest looked up from reference TRBV19 and TRBJ2-7, is DGGITQSPKYLFRKEGQNVTLSCEQNLNHDAMYWYRQDPGQGLRLIYYSQIVNDFQKGDIAEGYSVSREKKESFPLTVTSAQKNPTAFYLCASSRDGTGAYEQYFGPGTRLTVT.

V and J are TRBV5-5 and TRBJ2-7; D gene ambiguous. In germline, CDR1 is SGHKS, CDR2 YYEKEE (reference sequence). The CDR3 has 14 amino acids. V shed 1 base and J shed 0 bases, with 8 bases lying between them. CDR3 amino acids: CASSLFPYSYEQYF. DNA for the CDR3: TGTGCCAGCAGCTTGTTCCCCTACTCCTACGAGCAGTACTTC.

The V call is TRBV5-4, the J call TRBJ2-1, with 9 bases aligning to TRBD1. V trimming: 4 bases; J trimming: 7 bases; junction bases outside the gene matches: 6. Germline V gene data show CDR1 as SGHNT and CDR2 as YYREEE (reference sequence). The CDR3 runs to 14 residues. CDR3 amino acids: CASSPKQGANEQFF. DNA of the CDR3: TGTGCCAGCAGCCCAAAACAGGGGGCGAATGAGCAGTTCTTC.

The rearrangement uses TRBV7-2 and TRBJ2-7; 14 bases fit TRBD2. This CDR3 is built from 15 residues. Losses at the gene ends were 3 bases for V and 6 bases for J; bases not matched to a gene: 4. The germline V gene has CDR1 SGHTA and CDR2 FQGNSA. The CDR3 is CASSLTSGGAGEQYF. CDR3 sequence (DNA): TGTGCCAGCAGCTTGACTAGCGGGGGGGCTGGCGAGCAGTACTTC. Full variable domain (rest looked up from reference TRBV7-2 and TRBJ2-7): GAGVSQSPSNKVTEKGKDVELRCDPISGHTALYWYRQSLGQGLEFLIYFQGNSAPDKSGLPSDRFSAERTGGSVSTLTIQRTQQEDSAVYLCASSLTSGGAGEQYFGPGTRLTVT.

This clone was observed once. The rearrangement joins TRBV5-1 to TRBJ1-2; 11 positions agree with TRBD1. CDR1 and CDR2 from the germline V gene are SGHRS and YFSETQ. V lost 4 bases and J lost 0; bases outside the gene matches: 8. The CDR3 loop spans 17 amino acids. CDR3 in amino acids: CASSQPGTGGANYGYTF. In nucleotides, the CDR3 is TGCGCCAGCAGCCAACCCGGGACAGGGGGAGCTAACTATGGCTACACCTTC.

V usage is TRBV9 and J usage is TRBJ2-7, with TRBD2 matching 7 bases. V trimming: 4 bases; J trimming: 1 base; junction bases outside the gene matches: 8. This CDR3 region has 15 residues. Germline lookup yields CDR1 SGDLS and CDR2 YYNGEE. CDR3 DNA sequence: TGTGCCAGCAGCCCCACTGCGGGAGTGTCCTACGAGCAGTACTTC. Its translation is CASSPTAGVSYEQYF.

The V and J genes are TRBV11-2 and TRBJ2-7; D is unresolved. The germline V gene has CDR1 SGHAT and CDR2 FQNNGV. V lost 1 base and J lost 0, with 4 bases in between. The CDR3 totals 13 residues. CDR3 nucleotide sequence: TGTGCCAGCAGCTTAGTAGCCTCCTACGAGCAGTACTTC. Translation gives CASSLVASYEQYF.

The chain employs TRBV2 and TRBJ1-1, with 7 bases fitting TRBD1. The CDR3 extends over 15 amino acids. Looked up from germline, CDR1 is SNHLY and CDR2 is FYNNEI. V was pared by 8 bases and J by 5 bases, with 14 bases of the junction left unmatched. CDR3 sequence: CASGQEVIQGTEAFF. The CDR3 DNA follows: TGTGCCAGCGGGCAGGAAGTTATACAGGGGACTGAAGCTTTCTTT.

The table lists this clone with a count of one. The chain carries TRBV27 and TRBJ1-2; unclear D gene. The germline V and J ends were trimmed by 4 bases and 1 base, with 13 bases remaining between them. The CDR3 sequence is 15 residues long. The germline V gene encodes CDR1 MNHEY and CDR2 SMNVEV (reference sequence). The CDR3 DNA reads as TGTGCCAGCAGTTCCCCCCTGACGGGTAACTATGGCTACACCTTC. It encodes CASSSPLTGNYGYTF.

This chain links TRBV6-5 with TRBJ1-2, with 8 bases aligning to TRBD1. The CDR3 consists of 13 residues. Germline-derived CDR1 and CDR2 are MNHEY and SVGAGI. J was trimmed by 4 bases and V by 5 bases; bases with no gene match: 3. CDR3 DNA sequence: TGTGCCAGCAGTCCCGACAGGGGCTATGGCTACACCTTC. It translates to CASSPDRGYGYTF.

In its sample, this clone was seen once. The rearrangement links TRBV4-2 to TRBJ2-1, with 9 nucleotides matching TRBD2. Germline V gives CDR1 LGHNA, CDR2 YNFKEQ. The length of the CDR3 is 16 residues. V lost 1 base, J lost 5 bases, and 6 bases stayed unmatched. The CDR3 bases are TGTGCCAGCAGCCAAGGGCCTAGCGGGGAGGACAATGAGCAGTTCTTC. Residues: CASSQGPSGEDNEQFF.

The V call is TRBV4-2, the J call TRBJ1-3, with D possibly TRBD1 on 6 matching bases. This CDR3 is built from 16 residues. V was cut by 5 bases and J by 4 bases, with 18 bases left in between. CDR1 and CDR2 from the germline V gene are LGHNA and YNFKEQ. The CDR3 sequence is CASSLFGGLEGNTIYF. The CDR3 bases are TGTGCCAGCAGCTTATTTGGGGGCCTCGAGGGAAACACCATATATTTT.

This chain uses TRBV7-7 with TRBJ2-5; possible D gene TRBD1, 5 bases. Trimming removed 6 bases from V and 2 bases from J, with 10 bases in between. The CDR3 has 13 residues. Germline loops: CDR1 SSHAT, CDR2 FNYEAQ (reference sequence). CDR3 bases: TGTGCCAGCAGTCTCAGGGAACAAGAGACCCAGTACTTC. This codes for CASSLREQETQYF.

Written as DNA, the CDR3 is TGTGCCAGCAGCTTAGGCCGGGGTGCCTCCTACAATGAGCAGTTCTTC. Its protein is CASSLGRGASYNEQFF. The J gene is TRBJ2-1, the V gene TRBV7-6, with D possibly TRBD2 on 5 matching bases. Germline CDR1 SGHVS, CDR2 FNYEAQ. There are 16 residues in the CDR3. Trimming left V 1 base short and J 0 bases short, with 10 bases between.

This rearrangement joins TRBV6-5 to TRBJ2-2; possible D gene TRBD1, 5 bases. The length of the CDR3 is 15 residues. V was pared by 2 bases and J by 1 base, with 8 bases between. The germline V gene encodes CDR1 MNHEY and CDR2 SVGAGI. The CDR3 is CASSYGAGNTGELFF. Here the CDR3 DNA reads TGTGCCAGCAGTTACGGGGCCGGGAACACCGGGGAGCTGTTTTTT.

The chain links TRBV5-1 to TRBJ2-3; 8 bases fit TRBD2. The J segment lost 4 bases and the V segment lost 4 bases, leaving 8 bases of the junction unmatched. The CDR3 has 15 amino acids. CDR1 and CDR2 from the germline V gene are SGHRS and YFSETQ. The DNA for the CDR3 is TGCGCCAGCAGCCCTTTGGCGGGGGGTCCAGATACGCAGTATTTT. Translation gives CASSPLAGGPDTQYF. Drawing the rest from reference TRBV5-1 and TRBJ2-3, the complete variable domain is KAGVTQTPRYLIKTRGQQVTLSCSPISGHRSVSWYQQTPGQGLQFLFEYFSETQRNKGNFPGRFSGRQFSNSRSEMNVSTLELGDSALYLCASSPLAGGPDTQYFGPGTRLTVL.

This clone has just a few counts. This sequence joins TRBV7-9 and TRBJ1-2, with 7 bases identical to TRBD1. V lost 6 bases, J lost 2 bases, and 3 bases stayed unmatched. CDR1 SEHNR and CDR2 FQNEAQ come from the germline V gene (reference sequence). The CDR3 loop spans 13 amino acids. The CDR3 here is CASSPGQNYGYTF. DNA for the CDR3: TGTGCCAGCAGTCCGGGACAGAACTATGGCTACACCTTC. The whole variable domain, remainder taken from reference TRBV7-9 and TRBJ1-2, is DTGVSQNPRHKITKRGQNVTFRCDPISEHNRLYWYRQTLGQGPEFLTYFQNEAQLEKSRLLSDRFSAERPKGSFSTLEIQRTEQGDSAMYLCASSPGQNYGYTFGSGTRLTVV.

The table lists this clone with a few counts. This rearrangement joins TRBV5-1 to TRBJ1-5; maybe TRBD1 (5 bases). The V and J ends lost 4 bases and 4 bases respectively, with 15 bases between them. The V gene's germline CDR1 is SGHRS and CDR2 YFSETQ. The CDR3 consists of 15 residues. The CDR3 nucleotides are TGCGCCAGCAGCGCCTCGACAGACCCTAATCAGCCCCAGCATTTT. Amino acid sequence: CASSASTDPNQPQHF.

The chain employs TRBV29-1 and TRBJ2-5; D is unclear. With 6 bases removed from V and 3 bases from J, the gap between germline ends came to 17 bases. The V gene's germline CDR1 is SQVTM and CDR2 ANQGSEA. The CDR3 totals 14 residues. In DNA form, the CDR3 reads TGCAGCGTCTCCGACTGGCTAGACGAAGAGACCCAGTACTTC. It specifies CSVSDWLDEETQYF.

The chain combines TRBV5-6 with TRBJ2-3; D may be TRBD1 (5 bases). The V and J ends lost 1 base and 2 bases respectively, with 17 bases between them. CDR3 length: 17 residues. The germline CDR1 and CDR2 sequences are SGHDT and YYEEEE. CDR3 DNA: TGTGCCAGCAGCTTGTGGTGGGGCCACCCCCCCACAGATACGCAGTATTTT. It encodes CASSLWWGHPPTDTQYF.

The CDR3 DNA reads TGCGCCAGCAGCCCGGGACAGGGGATGGACACTGAAGCTTTCTTT. Amino acid sequence: CASSPGQGMDTEAFF. The chain couples TRBV4-3 to TRBJ1-1; 10 bases agree with TRBD1. V shed 4 bases, J shed 3 bases, and the junction held 5 bases outside the gene matches. From germline, CDR1 is LGHNA and CDR2 YSLEER. The CDR3 length is 15 residues.

J is TRBJ2-3 and V is TRBV6-1; 12 bases line up with TRBD2. With V trimmed by 6 bases and J by 5 bases, 9 bases remained unmatched. The CDR3 sequence is 16 residues long. Per germline, CDR1 MNHNS and CDR2 SASEGT. This chain's CDR3 is CASRELAGGRIDTQYF. The DNA for the CDR3 is TGTGCCAGCAGGGAACTAGCGGGGGGCAGGATAGATACGCAGTATTTT.

The J gene is TRBJ2-1, the V gene TRBV16; 11 bases are shared with TRBD1. The J segment lost 12 bases and the V segment lost 2 bases, leaving 15 bases of the junction unmatched. The CDR3 has 17 residues. Germline CDR1 reads KGHSY; CDR2 reads FQNENV. The CDR3 loop is CASSQGTGGDRAIRQFF. CDR3 sequence (DNA): TGTGCCAGCAGCCAAGGGACAGGGGGGGATCGGGCGATCCGGCAGTTCTTC.

This rearrangement joins TRBV30 to TRBJ2-7; perhaps TRBD2 as D (5 bases). This CDR3 region has 13 residues. With 2 bases removed from V and 3 bases from J, the gap between germline ends came to 11 bases. The germline V gene has CDR1 GTSNPN and CDR2 SVGIG (reference sequence). The CDR3 spells CAWSTGNYYEQYF. CDR3 nucleotides: TGTGCCTGGAGTACGGGGAATTACTACGAGCAGTACTTC. The variable domain in full, with the rest retrieved from reference TRBV30 and TRBJ2-7, is SQTIHQWPATLVQPVGSPLSLECTVEGTSNPNLYWYRQAAGRGLQLLFYSVGIGQISSEVPQNLSASRPQDRQFILSSKKLLLSDSGFYLCAWSTGNYYEQYFGPGTRLTVT.